This T cell receptor beta chain appears in the sequencing data of a study of CD8+ T cells in alopecia areata. Study summary: Treated patients received oral tofacitinib, 5 to 10 mg twice daily. Study-wide points: Patients displayed less clarity in TCR sharing than mice, a finding possibly related to HLA.

Reverse transcribed after extraction, RNA yielded cDNA as the sequencing template. TCRdb's table, derived via immunoSEQ multiplex PCR, lists solely in-frame clones and lacks some. The top ten clones hold 15% to 20% of a sample with 110,000 to 150,000 clones, around 50% of them seen once. Germline lookup yields CDR1 MNHEY and CDR2 SMNVEV (reference sequence). Losses at the gene ends were 5 bases for V and 6 bases for J; bases not matched to a gene: 6. CDR3 length: 13 amino acids. A remark on this clone: Its antigen is undetermined.

The treatment was: oral pan-JAK inhibitor, 5-10 mg twice daily. Starting from PBMCs, sorting isolated CD4+ and CD8+ T cells. V usage is TRBV27 and J usage is TRBJ1-1, with 7 bases that match TRBD1. This specimen was CD8+ T cells sorted from blood, taken at week 4, from a patient treated with tofacitinib. The clonotype was recovered from a human donor with alopecia areata. The CDR3 spells CASSPTGHAEAFF. The CDR3, as DNA: TGTGCCAGCAGTCCGACAGGGCACGCTGAAGCTTTCTTT.